Below are 16 T cell receptor beta chains sequenced from a single sample in a study of blood T cells in healthy people across ages. Using a J-beta primer mix together with a sample-barcoded 5' primer, a second PCR was run for roughly 6 to 12 cycles. MiXCR was run by TCRdb on the 5' RACE reads, yielding one entry per CDR3 protein. This table holds some 800,000 distinct CDR3 sequences, approximately 25% found once. Separately, the same data were catalogued under a study of T cells of mothers and their children.

Input material: blood. These receptors originate from a boy between 10 and 17 years old in good health.

This sequence joins TRBV5-5 and TRBJ2-3, with D possibly matching TRBD2 (6 bases). V lost 5 bases, J lost 1 base, and 17 bases lay in between. The length of the CDR3 is 16 residues. The V gene's germline CDR1 is SGHKS and CDR2 YYEKEE (reference sequence). The DNA for the CDR3 is TGTGCCAGCAGGGCTCCGGGGACTCGACGCACAGATACGCAGTATTTT. Translating gives CASRAPGTRRTDTQYF.

The rearrangement uses TRBV20-1 and TRBJ2-2, with D hard to call. Per the germline V gene, CDR1 is DFQATT and CDR2 is SNEGSKA (reference sequence). The CDR3 consists of 17 residues. V shed 0 bases and J shed 0 bases, with 14 bases lying between them. In nucleotides, the CDR3 is TGCAGTGCTAGAGATGTGGGCAGGACGACGAACACCGGGGAGCTGTTTTTT. It translates to CSARDVGRTTNTGELFF.

This rearrangement joins TRBV28 to TRBJ1-5; weak D call: TRBD1 (5 bases). This CDR3 has 11 residues. The germline gives CDR1 MDHEN, CDR2 SYDVKM. This CDR3 reads CAGGLNQPQHF. The CDR3 DNA reads as TGTGCGGGGGGTCTGAATCAGCCCCAGCATTTT.

V usage is TRBV5-1 and J usage is TRBJ2-3; 7 bases agree with TRBD2. V shed 0 bases and J 2 bases; nucleotides not matched to a gene: 3. CDR3 length equals 15 residues. Germline values: CDR1 SGHRS, CDR2 YFSETQ. Written as DNA, the CDR3 is TGCGCCAGCAGCTTGGGAGCGGGACCCACAGATACGCAGTATTTT. It yields the protein CASSLGAGPTDTQYF.

The genes are TRBV29-1 and TRBJ2-1; no reliable D call. This CDR3 region has 13 residues. Germline lookup yields CDR1 SQVTM and CDR2 ANQGSEA. Trimming took 4 bases from V and 1 from J, leaving 8 bases between them. This CDR3 reads CSVVPLSYNEQFF. The CDR3 region has the DNA TGCAGCGTTGTGCCCCTATCCTACAATGAGCAGTTCTTC.

This chain connects TRBV5-5 to TRBJ2-3, with D hard to call. Germline V CDR1 and CDR2: SGHKS, YYEKEE (reference sequence). This CDR3 is built from 14 residues. The V gene lost 0 bases and the J gene lost 5 bases, with 10 bases spanning the gap. The CDR3 spells CASSLVVAEDTQYF. CDR3 DNA: TGTGCCAGCAGCTTGGTAGTGGCAGAAGATACGCAGTATTTT.

This clonotype was picked up a small number of times. The rearrangement links TRBV28 to TRBJ2-7; D possibly corresponds to TRBD1 (6 bases). The CDR3 runs 15 residues. Germline CDR1 is MDHEN and CDR2 is SYDVKM. V gave up 7 bases and J gave up 0 bases, with 16 bases separating them. CDR3 amino acids: CASNDFRDTSYEQYF. The CDR3 region has the DNA TGTGCCAGCAATGACTTCCGGGACACCTCCTACGAGCAGTACTTC.

The sample holds one count of this clonotype. An end of the junction differs from the germline gene, which may be a read error. CDR3 DNA: TGTGCTAGCAGCCAAACAAGGTCGAGGGCAAATGAGCAGTTCTTC. This sequence encodes CASSQTRSRANEQFF. The gene calls are TRBV7-7 and TRBJ2-5, with a tentative D call TRBD2 (5 bases). Matching the DNA end better, TRBJ2-1 makes the J call doubtful. There are 15 residues in the CDR3. CDR1 is SSHAT, CDR2 FNYEAQ, per germline (reference sequence).

The V gene is TRBV18, the J gene TRBJ1-4; D remains ambiguous. V lost 0 bases and J 4 bases, leaving 6 bases between the germline ends. The CDR3 totals 14 residues. Germline V gene data show CDR1 as KGHSH and CDR2 as LQKENI. For the CDR3, the DNA is TGTGCCAGCTCACCACCGGAAAGTAATGAAAAACTGTTTTTT. This translates into CASSPPESNEKLFF.

The V call is TRBV2, the J call TRBJ1-5; D uncertain. The CDR3 loop spans 13 amino acids. V was cut by 0 bases and J by 7 bases, with 7 bases left in between. CDR1 and CDR2 from the germline V gene are SNHLY and FYNNEI. CDR3 coding DNA: TGTGCCAGCAGTGAAGCACGAGGCCAGCCCCAGCATTTT. Amino acids: CASSEARGQPQHF.

This clonotype showed up just a few times. V and J are TRBV6-5 and TRBJ1-6; possibly TRBD1 for D (5 bases). CDR1 is MNHEY, CDR2 SVGAGI, per germline. The V end lost 2 bases, the J end lost 5 bases, and 10 bases lay between the germline ends. This CDR3 is 15 amino acids long. CDR3 DNA: TGTGCCAGCAGTTACGGGACGAAAGATAATTCACCCCTCCACTTT. Its protein is CASSYGTKDNSPLHF.

This clonotype has a handful of counts. The J gene is TRBJ1-2, the V gene TRBV7-2; D perhaps matches TRBD1 (5 bases). V shed 4 bases and J shed 4 bases, with 16 bases lying between them. This CDR3 region has 15 residues. Germline V gene sequence: CDR1 SGHTA, CDR2 FQGNSA. The CDR3 spells CASSSPTTDPYGYTF. CDR3 bases: TGTGCCAGCAGCTCTCCTACGACAGACCCCTATGGCTACACCTTC.

V usage is TRBV6-2 or TRBV6-3 and J usage is TRBJ2-7; D is unresolved. V was pared by 5 bases and J by 3 bases, with 17 bases between. Germline V CDR1 and CDR2: MNHEY, SVGEGT. CDR3 length: 15 residues. CDR3: CASSNGRAPNYEQYF. The CDR3 DNA sequence: TGTGCCAGCAGTAACGGCCGAGCGCCCAACTACGAGCAGTACTTC.

This clonotype showed up just a few times. The V gene is TRBV6-6, the J gene TRBJ2-2; perhaps TRBD2 as D (5 bases). With 2 bases removed from V and 0 bases from J, the gap between germline ends came to 7 bases. This CDR3 has 15 residues. Germline V gives CDR1 MNHNY, CDR2 SVGAGI (reference sequence). The CDR3 loop is CASSYDYANTGELFF. The CDR3, as DNA: TGTGCCAGCAGTTACGACTACGCGAACACCGGGGAGCTGTTTTTT.

This clonotype was seen only a few times. V usage is TRBV4-3 and J usage is TRBJ2-5; TRBD1 agrees at 12 bases. With 0 bases clipped from V and 5 bases from J, the junction kept 13 bases outside the gene matches. This CDR3 region has 19 residues. CDR1 and CDR2 from the germline V gene are LGHNA and YSLEER. The CDR3 reads CASSQDLFGTGGSSETQYF. CDR3 coding DNA: TGCGCCAGCAGCCAAGATCTCTTCGGGACAGGGGGCTCCTCCGAGACCCAGTACTTC.

V and J are TRBV5-1 and TRBJ2-5; 9 positions agree with TRBD1. The better agreement between TRBJ2-7 and the DNA end casts doubt on the J call. The CDR3 runs to 15 residues. CDR1 and CDR2 (germline): SGHRS, YFSETQ. The DNA for the CDR3 is TGCGCCAGCAGCGCATGGACAGGGGCTACCTACGAGCAGTACTTC. The encoded protein is CASSAWTGATYEQYF.